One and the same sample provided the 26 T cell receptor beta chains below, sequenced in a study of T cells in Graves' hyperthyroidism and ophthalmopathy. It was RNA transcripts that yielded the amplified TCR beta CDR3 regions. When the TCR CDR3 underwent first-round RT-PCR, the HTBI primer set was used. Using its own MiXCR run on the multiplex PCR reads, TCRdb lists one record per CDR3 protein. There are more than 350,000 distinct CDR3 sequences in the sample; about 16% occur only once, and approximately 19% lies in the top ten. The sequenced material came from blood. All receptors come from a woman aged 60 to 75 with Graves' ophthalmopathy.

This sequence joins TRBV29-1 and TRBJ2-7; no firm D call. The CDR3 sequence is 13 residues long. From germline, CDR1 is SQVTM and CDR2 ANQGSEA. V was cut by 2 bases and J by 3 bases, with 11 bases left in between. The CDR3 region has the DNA TGCAGCGTTGAATTGGCCGGGCACTACGAGCAGTACTTC. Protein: CSVELAGHYEQYF.

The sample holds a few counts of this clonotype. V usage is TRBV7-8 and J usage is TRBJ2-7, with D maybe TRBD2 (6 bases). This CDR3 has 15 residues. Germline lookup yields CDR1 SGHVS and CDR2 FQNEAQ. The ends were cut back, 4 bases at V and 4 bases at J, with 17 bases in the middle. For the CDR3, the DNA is TGTGCCAGCAGCTCCACCGGGACTCCCTGGTACGAGCAGTACTTC. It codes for CASSSTGTPWYEQYF.

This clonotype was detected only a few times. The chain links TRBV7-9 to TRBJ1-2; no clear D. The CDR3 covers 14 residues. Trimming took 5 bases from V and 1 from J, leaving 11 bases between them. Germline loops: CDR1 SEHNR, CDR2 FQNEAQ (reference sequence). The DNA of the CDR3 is TGTGCCAGCAGCGGCATCGGCGGTAACTATGGCTACACCTTC. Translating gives CASSGIGGNYGYTF.

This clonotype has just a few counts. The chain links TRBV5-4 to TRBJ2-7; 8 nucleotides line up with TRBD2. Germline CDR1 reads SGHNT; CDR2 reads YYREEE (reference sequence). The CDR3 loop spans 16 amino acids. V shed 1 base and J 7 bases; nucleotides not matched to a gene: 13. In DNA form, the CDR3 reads TGTGCCAGCAGCTTGAAACGTACTAGCGGTTCAATGGAGCAGTACTTC. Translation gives CASSLKRTSGSMEQYF.

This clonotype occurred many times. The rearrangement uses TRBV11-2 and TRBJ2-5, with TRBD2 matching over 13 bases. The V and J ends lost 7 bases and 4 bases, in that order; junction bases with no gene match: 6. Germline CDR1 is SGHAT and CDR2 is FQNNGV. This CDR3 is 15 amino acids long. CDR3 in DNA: TGTGCCAGCACCCAAGGACTAGCGGGAGTAGAGACCCAGTACTTC. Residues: CASTQGLAGVETQYF.

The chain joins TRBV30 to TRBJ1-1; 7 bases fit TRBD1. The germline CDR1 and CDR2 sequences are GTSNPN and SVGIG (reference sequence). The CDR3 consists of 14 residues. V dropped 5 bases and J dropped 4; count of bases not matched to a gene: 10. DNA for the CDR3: TGTGCCTGGGCTCCACAGGGGATGGGCACTGAAGCTTTCTTT. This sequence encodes CAWAPQGMGTEAFF. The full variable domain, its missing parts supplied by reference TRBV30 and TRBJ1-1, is SQTIHQWPATLVQPVGSPLSLECTVEGTSNPNLYWYRQAAGRGLQLLFYSVGIGQISSEVPQNLSASRPQDRQFILSSKKLLLSDSGFYLCAWAPQGMGTEAFFGQGTRLTVV.

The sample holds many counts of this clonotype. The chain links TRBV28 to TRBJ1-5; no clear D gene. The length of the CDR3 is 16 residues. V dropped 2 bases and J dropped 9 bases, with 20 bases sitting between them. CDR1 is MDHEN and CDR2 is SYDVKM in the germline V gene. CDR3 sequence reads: CASSLKAGERQGPQHF. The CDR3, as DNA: TGTGCCAGCAGTTTAAAGGCCGGCGAGCGGCAAGGGCCCCAGCATTTT.

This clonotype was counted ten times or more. The CDR3 is CASSQEVGLGDEQYF. In nucleotides, the CDR3 is TGTGCCAGCAGCCAAGAAGTAGGACTCGGGGACGAGCAGTACTTC. V and J are TRBV3-1 and TRBJ2-7; tentatively, D is TRBD2 (5 bases). The CDR3 extends over 15 amino acids. Germline V gives CDR1 LGHDT, CDR2 YNNKEL (reference sequence). The V end was cut by 0 bases, the J end by 5 bases, with 14 bases between.

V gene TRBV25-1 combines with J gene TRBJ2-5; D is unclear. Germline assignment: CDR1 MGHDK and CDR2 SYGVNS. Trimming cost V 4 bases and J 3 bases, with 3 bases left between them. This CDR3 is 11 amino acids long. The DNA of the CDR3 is TGTGCCAGCAGTGCAAAAGAGACCCAGTACTTC. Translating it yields CASSAKETQYF.

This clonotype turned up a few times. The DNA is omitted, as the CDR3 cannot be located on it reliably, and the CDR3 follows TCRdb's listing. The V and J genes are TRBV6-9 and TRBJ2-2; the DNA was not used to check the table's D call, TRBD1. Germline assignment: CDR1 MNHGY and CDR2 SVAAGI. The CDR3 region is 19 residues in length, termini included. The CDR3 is CASSYLEHRGAVFWGELFF.

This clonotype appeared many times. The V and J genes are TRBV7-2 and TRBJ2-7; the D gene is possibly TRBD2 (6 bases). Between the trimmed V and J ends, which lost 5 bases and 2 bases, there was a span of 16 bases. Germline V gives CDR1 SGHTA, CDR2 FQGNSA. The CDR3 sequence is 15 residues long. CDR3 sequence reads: CASSPGIAAPYEQYF. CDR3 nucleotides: TGTGCCAGCAGCCCCGGGATAGCGGCCCCCTACGAGCAGTACTTC.

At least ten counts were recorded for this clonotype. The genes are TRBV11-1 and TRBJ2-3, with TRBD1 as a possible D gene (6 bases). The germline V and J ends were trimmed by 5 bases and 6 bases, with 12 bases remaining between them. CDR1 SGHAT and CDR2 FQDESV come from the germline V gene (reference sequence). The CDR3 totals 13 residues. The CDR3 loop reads CASSRDIADTQYF. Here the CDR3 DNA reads TGTGCCAGCAGCCGGGACATCGCTGATACGCAGTATTTT.

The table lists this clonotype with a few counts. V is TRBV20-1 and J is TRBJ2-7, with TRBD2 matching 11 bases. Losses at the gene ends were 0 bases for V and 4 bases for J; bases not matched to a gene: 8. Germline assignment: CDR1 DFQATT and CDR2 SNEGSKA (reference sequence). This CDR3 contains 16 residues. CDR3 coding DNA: TGCAGTGCTAGAGAAATTAGCGGGAGGGGAGTTTACGAGCAGTACTTC. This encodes CSAREISGRGVYEQYF.

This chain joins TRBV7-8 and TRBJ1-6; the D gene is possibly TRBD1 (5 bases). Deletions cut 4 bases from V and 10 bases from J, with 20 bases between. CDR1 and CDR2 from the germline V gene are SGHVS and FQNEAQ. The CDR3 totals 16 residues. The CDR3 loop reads CASSSRPGGERSPLHF. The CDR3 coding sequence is TGTGCCAGCAGCTCCCGACCCGGGGGGGAAAGATCACCCCTCCACTTT. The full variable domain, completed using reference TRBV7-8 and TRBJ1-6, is GAGVSQSPRYKVAKRGQDVALRCDPISGHVSLFWYQQALGQGPEFLTYFQNEAQLDKSGLPSDRFFAERPEGSVSTLKIQRTQQEDSAVYLCASSSRPGGERSPLHFGNGTRLTVT.

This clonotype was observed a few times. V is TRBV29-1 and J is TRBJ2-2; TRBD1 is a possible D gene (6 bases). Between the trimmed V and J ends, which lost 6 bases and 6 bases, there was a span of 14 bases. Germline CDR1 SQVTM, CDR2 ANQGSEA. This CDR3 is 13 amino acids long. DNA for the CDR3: TGCAGCGTCGCCAACAGGGCTCCCGGGGAGCTGTTTTTT. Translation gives CSVANRAPGELFF.

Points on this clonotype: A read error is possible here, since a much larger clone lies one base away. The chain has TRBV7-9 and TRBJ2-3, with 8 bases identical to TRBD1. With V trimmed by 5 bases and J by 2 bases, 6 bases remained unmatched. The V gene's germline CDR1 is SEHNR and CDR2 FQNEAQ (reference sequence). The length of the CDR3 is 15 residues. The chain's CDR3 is CASSQQGESTDTQYF. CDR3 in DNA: TGTGCCAGCAGCCAACAGGGGGAATCCACAGATACGCAGTATTTT.

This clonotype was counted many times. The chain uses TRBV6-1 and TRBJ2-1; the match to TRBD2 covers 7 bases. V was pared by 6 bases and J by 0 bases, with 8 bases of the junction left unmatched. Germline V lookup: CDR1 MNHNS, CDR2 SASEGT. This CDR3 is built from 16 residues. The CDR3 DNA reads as TGTGCCAGCAGACGGACCCTAGCGGCCTCCTACAATGAGCAGTTCTTC. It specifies CASRRTLAASYNEQFF.

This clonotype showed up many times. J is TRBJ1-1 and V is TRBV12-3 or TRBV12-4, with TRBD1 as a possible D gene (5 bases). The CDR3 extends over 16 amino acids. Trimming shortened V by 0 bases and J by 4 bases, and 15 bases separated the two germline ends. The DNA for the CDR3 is TGTGCCAGCAGTTTAGCCCGTGGCGCCGGGGGCACTGAAGCTTTCTTT. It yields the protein CASSLARGAGGTEAFF.

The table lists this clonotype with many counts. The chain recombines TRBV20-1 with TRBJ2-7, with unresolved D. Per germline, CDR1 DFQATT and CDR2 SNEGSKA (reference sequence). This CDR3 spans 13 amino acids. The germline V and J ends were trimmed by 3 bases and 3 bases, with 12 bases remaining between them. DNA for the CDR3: TGCAGTGCTAGTATTCTAGAACTCTACGAGCAGTACTTC. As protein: CSASILELYEQYF.

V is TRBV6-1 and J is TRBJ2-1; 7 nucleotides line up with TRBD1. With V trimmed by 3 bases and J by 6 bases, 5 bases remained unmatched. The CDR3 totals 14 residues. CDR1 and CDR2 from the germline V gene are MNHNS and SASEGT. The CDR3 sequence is CASSDPGQLNEQFF. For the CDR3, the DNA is TGTGCCAGCAGTGATCCGGGACAGCTCAATGAGCAGTTCTTC.

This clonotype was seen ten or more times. Here the CDR3 reads CASGLVNGVTNTGELFF. DNA for the CDR3: TGTGCTAGTGGTTTGGTAAATGGAGTAACGAACACCGGGGAGCTGTTTTTT. The chain has TRBV12-5 and TRBJ2-2; D not certain. With 0 bases removed from V and 0 bases from J, the gap between germline ends came to 11 bases. The CDR3 totals 17 residues. Germline CDR1 and CDR2: LGHNT and FRNRAP. Variable domain in full (rest from reference TRBV12-5 and TRBJ2-2): DARVTQTPRHKVTEMGQEVTMRCQPILGHNTVFWYRQTMMQGLELLAYFRNRAPLDDSGMPKDRFSAEMPDATLATLKIQPSEPRDSAVYFCASGLVNGVTNTGELFFGEGSRLTVL.

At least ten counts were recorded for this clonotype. CDR3 amino acids: CASRGGGTGGSTEAFF. DNA of the CDR3: TGTGCCAGCAGGGGGGGAGGGACAGGGGGCTCCACTGAAGCTTTCTTT. The V and J genes are TRBV28 and TRBJ1-1; the match to TRBD1 covers 12 bases. This CDR3 comprises 16 residues. The germline CDR1 and CDR2 sequences are MDHEN and SYDVKM. The V and J ends lost 6 bases and 4 bases, in that order; junction bases with no gene match: 9. Combining the CDR3 with reference TRBV28 and TRBJ1-1 gives the whole variable domain DVKVTQSSRYLVKRTGEKVFLECVQDMDHENMFWYRQDPGLGLRLIYFSYDVKMKEKGDIPEGYSVSREKKERFSLILESASTNQTSMYLCASRGGGTGGSTEAFFGQGTRLTVV.

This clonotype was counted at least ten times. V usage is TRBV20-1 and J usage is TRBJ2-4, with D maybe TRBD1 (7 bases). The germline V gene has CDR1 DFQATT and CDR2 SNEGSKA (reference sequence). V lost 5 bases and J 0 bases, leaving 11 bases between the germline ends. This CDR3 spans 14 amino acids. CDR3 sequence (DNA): TGCAGTGCTCACAGGGGACTAGCCAAAAACATTCAGTACTTC. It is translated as CSAHRGLAKNIQYF.

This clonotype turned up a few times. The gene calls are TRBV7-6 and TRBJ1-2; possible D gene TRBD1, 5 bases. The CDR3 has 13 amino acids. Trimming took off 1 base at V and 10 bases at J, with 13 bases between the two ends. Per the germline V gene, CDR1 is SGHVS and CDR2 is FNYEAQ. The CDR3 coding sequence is TGTGCCAGCAGCTTAGGGGACGGCTTCACCTACACCTTC. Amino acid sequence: CASSLGDGFTYTF. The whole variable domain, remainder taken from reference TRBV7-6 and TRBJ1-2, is GAGVSQSPRYKVTKRGQDVALRCDPISGHVSLYWYRQALGQGPEFLTYFNYEAQQDKSGLPNDRFSAERPEGSISTLTIQRTEQRDSAMYRCASSLGDGFTYTFGSGTRLTVV.

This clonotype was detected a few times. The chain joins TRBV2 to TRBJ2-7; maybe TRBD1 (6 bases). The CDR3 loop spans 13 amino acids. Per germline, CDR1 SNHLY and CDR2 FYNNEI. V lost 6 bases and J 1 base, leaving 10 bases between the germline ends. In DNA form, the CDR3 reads TGTGCCAGCAGCAGACAGGCATCCTACGAGCAGTACTTC. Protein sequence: CASSRQASYEQYF. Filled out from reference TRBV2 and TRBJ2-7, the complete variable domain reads EPEVTQTPSHQVTQMGQEVILRCVPISNHLYFYWYRQILGQKVEFLVSFYNNEISEKSEIFDDQFSVERPDGSNFTLKIRSTKLEDSAMYFCASSRQASYEQYFGPGTRLTVT.

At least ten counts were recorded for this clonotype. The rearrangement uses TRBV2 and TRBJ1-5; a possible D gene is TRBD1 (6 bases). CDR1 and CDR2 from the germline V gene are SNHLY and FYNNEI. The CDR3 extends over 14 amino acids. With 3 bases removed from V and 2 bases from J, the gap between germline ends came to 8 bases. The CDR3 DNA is TGTGCCAGCAGTGACAGGGGTGGCAATCAGCCCCAGCATTTT. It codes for CASSDRGGNQPQHF.